One sample yielded the 29 T cell receptor beta chains listed below, sequenced in a study of T cell clonotyping in hematopoietic cell transplantation. Only in-frame clones appear in the TCRdb table, and some are missing; sequencing was by immunoSEQ multiplex PCR. This table has 15,000 or so clones, 70% to 90% appearing once. The sequenced material came from peripheral blood mononuclear cells. These receptors were taken from a woman aged 40 to 50 in good health. Some clones in this sample may be carry-over from other donors' samples.

This clone has just one count. This chain uses TRBV14 with TRBJ2-7, with D possibly being TRBD1 (5 bases). V lost 1 base and J 0 bases, leaving 10 bases between the germline ends. Germline assignment: CDR1 SGHDN and CDR2 FVKESK. The CDR3 is made up of 15 amino acids. The CDR3 DNA reads TGTGCCAGCAGCCAAGCCGGCAGGGCCTCCTACGAGCAGTACTTC. The encoded protein is CASSQAGRASYEQYF.

The chain employs TRBV7-2 and TRBJ2-3; possible D gene TRBD2, 5 bases. Germline CDR1 reads SGHTA; CDR2 reads FQGNSA. With 7 bases removed from V and 4 bases from J, the gap between germline ends came to 15 bases. The CDR3 consists of 14 residues. CDR3 nucleotide sequence: TGTGCCAGCAACCCGTGGCGGGTCGCAGATACGCAGTATTTT. Protein sequence: CASNPWRVADTQYF.

This chain uses TRBV10-3 with TRBJ2-4; tentatively, D is TRBD1 (6 bases). Trimming took 3 bases from V and 1 from J, leaving 16 bases between them. Germline V gene sequence: CDR1 ENHRY, CDR2 SYGVKD. The CDR3 is made up of 17 amino acids. The CDR3 DNA reads TGTGCCATCAGTGATCGAATAGGGGGTTTGGCCAAAAACATTCAGTACTTC. Translating gives CAISDRIGGLAKNIQYF.

CDR3 DNA sequence: TGTGCCTGGAGTGTACTTGGGGCGGGACCTTACAATGAGCAGTTCTTC. This translates into CAWSVLGAGPYNEQFF. The rearrangement links TRBV30 to TRBJ2-1; TRBD2 might be the D (6 bases). The CDR3 has 16 amino acids. With 0 bases removed from V and 4 bases from J, the gap between germline ends came to 16 bases. Germline CDR1 reads GTSNPN; CDR2 reads SVGIG (reference sequence).

J is TRBJ2-2 and V is TRBV30; D gene unclear. From germline, CDR1 is GTSNPN and CDR2 SVGIG (reference sequence). Trimming removed 0 bases at V and 4 bases at J, with 9 bases between. The CDR3 has 14 amino acids. CDR3 region: CAWSVSSLTGELFF. CDR3 bases: TGTGCCTGGAGTGTATCTTCCCTCACCGGGGAGCTGTTTTTT.

On this clone: The junction departs from the called germline gene at one end, perhaps through a read error. This chain connects TRBV6-5 to TRBJ2-7, with 15 bases that match TRBD2. The length of the CDR3 is 14 residues. Germline CDR1 MNHEY, CDR2 SVGAGI. CDR3 loop: CASSPPGLAGGFHF. The CDR3 nucleotides are TGTGCCAGCAGTCCACCGGGACTAGCGGGAGGATTTCACTTC.

V gene TRBV7-6 combines with J gene TRBJ2-5; D may match TRBD1 or TRBD2 (5 bases each). V shed 4 bases and J shed 5 bases, with 14 bases lying between them. The CDR3 has 14 residues. In germline, CDR1 is SGHVS, CDR2 FNYEAQ. The DNA for the CDR3 is TGTGCCAGCAGCTCCCCAGTCGGGGCTGAGACCCAGTACTTC. It yields the protein CASSSPVGAETQYF.

The chain is built from TRBV20-1 and TRBJ1-2, with D possibly matching TRBD1 (6 bases). CDR1 is DFQATT and CDR2 is SNEGSKA in the germline V gene (reference sequence). There are 11 residues in the CDR3. The CDR3 sequence: CAPWGASGYTF. The CDR3 DNA follows: TGCGCCCCTTGGGGGGCGAGTGGCTACACCTTC.

The chain recombines TRBV6-5 with TRBJ1-4; D may be TRBD1 (5 bases). This CDR3 spans 15 amino acids. Between the trimmed V and J ends, which lost 6 bases and 3 bases, there was a span of 14 bases. Germline V gene sequence: CDR1 MNHEY, CDR2 SVGAGI. CDR3 DNA sequence: TGTGCCAGCAGCAAACGGCGGGGCGCTAATGAAAAACTGTTTTTT. Its translation is CASSKRRGANEKLFF.

This clone was picked up a small number of times. The CDR3 reads CSGDRTSTDTQYF. The CDR3 DNA sequence: TGCAGCGGGGACAGGACGAGCACAGATACGCAGTATTTT. The chain couples TRBV29-1 to TRBJ2-3; TRBD1 matches 8 bases. The CDR3 has 13 residues. V shed 7 bases, J shed 0 bases, and the junction held 3 bases outside the gene matches. Per the germline V gene, CDR1 is SQVTM and CDR2 is ANQGSEA.

The genes are TRBV5-1 and TRBJ2-3, with TRBD1 matching 7 bases. The junction had 0 bases not matched to a gene; V was cut back by 2 bases and J by 6 bases. The CDR3 extends over 12 amino acids. Per the germline V gene, CDR1 is SGHRS and CDR2 is YFSETQ. The CDR3 sequence: CASSLQGDTQYF. The DNA of the CDR3 is TGCGCCAGCAGCTTACAGGGGGATACGCAGTATTTT. Full variable domain (missing parts from reference TRBV5-1 and TRBJ2-3): KAGVTQTPRYLIKTRGQQVTLSCSPISGHRSVSWYQQTPGQGLQFLFEYFSETQRNKGNFPGRFSGRQFSNSRSEMNVSTLELGDSALYLCASSLQGDTQYFGPGTRLTVL.

The chain has TRBV7-2 and TRBJ1-1, with D tentatively TRBD1 (5 bases). The V gene's germline CDR1 is SGHTA and CDR2 FQGNSA. Between the trimmed V and J ends, which lost 5 bases and 11 bases, there was a span of 15 bases. The CDR3 runs 12 residues. The CDR3 nucleotides are TGTGCCAGCAGCCCCCCGAGGGGCGCGGCTTTCTTT. It is translated as CASSPPRGAAFF.

The chain is built from TRBV19 and TRBJ1-5; perhaps TRBD1 as D (6 bases). CDR1 is LNHDA and CDR2 is SQIVND in the germline V gene (reference sequence). The V end was cut by 1 base, the J end by 7 bases, with 11 bases between. CDR3 length: 14 amino acids. CDR3 sequence: CASSIGGGRQPQHF. The CDR3 coding sequence is TGTGCCAGTAGTATAGGAGGGGGGCGGCAGCCCCAGCATTTT.

CDR3 sequence (DNA): TGTGCCAGCAGCGTGAGCGGGAGTGTAACAGATACGCAGTATTTT. Encoded protein: CASSVSGSVTDTQYF. The J gene is TRBJ2-3, the V gene TRBV9, with 8 bases fitting TRBD2. The CDR3 totals 15 residues. Germline V lookup: CDR1 SGDLS, CDR2 YYNGEE. J gave up 3 bases and V 2 bases, and 5 bases lay outside the gene matches.

The V and J genes are TRBV30 and TRBJ1-5; D is uncertain. CDR1 is GTSNPN, CDR2 SVGIG, per germline (reference sequence). The CDR3 is 12 residues long. Trimming cost V 1 base and J 4 bases, with 5 bases left between them. CDR3 DNA sequence: TGTGCCTGGAGTGCCCGGAATCAGCCCCAGCATTTT. It translates to CAWSARNQPQHF.

The chain recombines TRBV6-1 with TRBJ2-3; D not certain. CDR3 length equals 13 residues. V lost 1 base, J lost 7 bases, and 9 bases lay in between. The germline V gene encodes CDR1 MNHNS and CDR2 SASEGT. The CDR3 spells CASSEEVGHTQYF. CDR3 DNA sequence: TGTGCCAGCAGTGAAGAGGTCGGGCATACGCAGTATTTT.

This rearrangement joins TRBV6-5 to TRBJ1-5, with 7 bases identical to TRBD1. Germline V gives CDR1 MNHEY, CDR2 SVGAGI. The CDR3 spans 14 residues. The junction had 13 bases not matched to a gene; V was cut back by 6 bases and J by 11 bases. CDR3 sequence: CASSPTGAFGAQHF. CDR3 DNA: TGTGCCAGCAGCCCCACAGGGGCCTTCGGTGCCCAGCATTTT.

V and J are TRBV6-5 and TRBJ2-7, with 9 bases that match TRBD1. Losses at the gene ends were 11 bases for V and 6 bases for J; bases not matched to a gene: 11. In germline, CDR1 is MNHEY, CDR2 SVGAGI. The CDR3 sequence is 13 residues long. The CDR3 DNA reads as TGTGCCGCCGCTCCGGGACAGGGAAGCGAGCAGTACTTC. This encodes CAAAPGQGSEQYF.

The J gene is TRBJ1-1, the V gene TRBV7-6; perhaps TRBD1 as D (6 bases). With 5 bases removed from V and 7 bases from J, the gap between germline ends came to 14 bases. Germline CDR1 and CDR2: SGHVS and FNYEAQ. The CDR3 covers 13 residues. CDR3 sequence (DNA): TGTGCCAGCAGCCCCGGAGGGGGGGATGAAGCTTTCTTT. Its protein product is CASSPGGGDEAFF.

The rearrangement joins TRBV11-3 to TRBJ2-7; 10 bases map to TRBD1. The germline V gene has CDR1 SGHNT and CDR2 YENEEA. The CDR3 contains 15 residues. Trimming removed 1 base from V and 7 bases from J; junction bases left unmatched: 7. The CDR3, as DNA: TGTGCCAGCAGCTTAGGAAGGGACAGGGGAGGAGAGCAGTACTTC. It is translated as CASSLGRDRGGEQYF.

The rearrangement uses TRBV29-1 and TRBJ1-1, with a possible D match to TRBD1 (5 bases). With 6 bases removed from V and 11 bases from J, the gap between germline ends came to 22 bases. Germline CDR1 SQVTM, CDR2 ANQGSEA. CDR3 length: 13 amino acids. The CDR3 coding sequence is TGCAGCGTAGGGGATGGGCCGAAATGGTTGGCTTTCTTT. Amino acid sequence: CSVGDGPKWLAFF.

DNA of the CDR3: TGCGCCAGCAGCGATACCGGGACAGGGGCCTACGAGCAGTACTTC. Its protein is CASSDTGTGAYEQYF. The chain employs TRBV5-1 and TRBJ2-7, with 10 bases identical to TRBD1. The trim removed 4 bases at V and 2 bases at J, leaving 6 bases unmatched. The CDR3 covers 15 residues. CDR1 is SGHRS, CDR2 YFSETQ, per germline. The entire variable domain, with the rest obtained from reference TRBV5-1 and TRBJ2-7, is as follows: KAGVTQTPRYLIKTRGQQVTLSCSPISGHRSVSWYQQTPGQGLQFLFEYFSETQRNKGNFPGRFSGRQFSNSRSEMNVSTLELGDSALYLCASSDTGTGAYEQYFGPGTRLTVT.

The rearrangement joins TRBV30 to TRBJ1-1; possible D gene TRBD1, 5 bases. CDR3 length equals 13 residues. The ends were cut back, 3 bases at V and 4 bases at J, with 12 bases in the middle. CDR1 is GTSNPN and CDR2 is SVGIG in the germline V gene (reference sequence). CDR3 amino acids: CAWSLDGTTEAFF. CDR3 coding DNA: TGTGCCTGGAGCCTTGACGGGACCACTGAAGCTTTCTTT.

The V gene is TRBV11-3, the J gene TRBJ2-4; TRBD1 matches at 10 bases. V lost 3 bases to trimming and J lost 3 bases; unmatched junction nucleotides: 5. Germline values: CDR1 SGHNT, CDR2 YENEEA. The CDR3 consists of 16 residues. For the CDR3, the DNA is TGTGCCAGCAGCTTGACAGGGGGCGGAGGCAAAAACATTCAGTACTTC. This translates into CASSLTGGGGKNIQYF.

This chain uses TRBV4-1 with TRBJ1-1, with D uncertain. The germline gives CDR1 MGHRA, CDR2 YSYEKL. Trimming removed 4 bases from V and 1 base from J, with 19 bases in between. This CDR3 has 17 residues. CDR3 loop: CASSRSRTVNSNTEAFF. The DNA of the CDR3 is TGCGCCAGCAGCCGCTCTCGGACGGTTAATTCGAACACTGAAGCTTTCTTT.

The rearrangement uses TRBV29-1 and TRBJ1-1; possible D gene TRBD1, 6 bases. Germline CDR1 and CDR2: SQVTM and ANQGSEA. This CDR3 comprises 14 residues. The ends were cut back, 0 bases at V and 5 bases at J, with 13 bases in the middle. The CDR3 DNA reads as TGCAGCGTTGAAGAGGTGGGGGGGCGAACTGAAGCTTTCTTT. Translated, it gives CSVEEVGGRTEAFF.

CDR3 bases: TGTGCCAGCAGTTTACGACGGGAGGCGACCTACGAGCAGTACTTC. It codes for CASSLRREATYEQYF. This chain uses TRBV27 with TRBJ2-7; 7 nucleotides match TRBD2. The CDR3 consists of 15 residues. Germline values: CDR1 MNHEY, CDR2 SMNVEV (reference sequence). After removal of 2 bases from V and 2 bases from J, the junction contained 6 bases not matched to a gene.

This chain uses TRBV7-2 with TRBJ1-2; the D is unclear. The CDR3 loop spans 14 amino acids. Germline loops: CDR1 SGHTA, CDR2 FQGNSA. V was pared by 7 bases and J by 1 base, with 13 bases between. The CDR3 nucleotides are TGTGCCAGCATCTTCCCGGCCGGTAACTATGGCTACACCTTC. The encoded protein is CASIFPAGNYGYTF.

This clone was detected a few times. The V gene is TRBV25-1, the J gene TRBJ1-2, with unresolved D. Germline CDR1 reads MGHDK; CDR2 reads SYGVNS. The CDR3 is 14 amino acids. With 6 bases removed from V and 6 bases from J, the gap between germline ends came to 17 bases. Here the CDR3 DNA reads TGTGCCAGCAGCAAAATGGGCCGAGGAGATGGCTACACCTTC. Protein product: CASSKMGRGDGYTF.